The entry below describes one TCR beta chain. The entry originates in a study of blood T cell repertoires in COVID-19. Background on the study: Nucleic acid was either cDNA or gDNA, and it came from T cells, B-cell-depleted T cells, or PBMCs.

Measured with immunoSEQ multiplex PCR; TCRdb has only the in-frame clones, and not every one. The profile shows fewer than 90,000 clones, around nine tenths of them singletons. Sequenced input: peripheral blood. This clonotype originated in a man in his fifties or sixties with active or convalescent COVID-19.

The CDR3 loop reads CAWSLTSGLGDTQYF. CDR3 bases: TGTGCCTGGAGCCTCACTAGCGGCCTAGGGGATACGCAGTATTTT. V is TRBV30 and J is TRBJ2-3; 8 bases agree with TRBD2. The CDR3 contains 15 residues. Germline V lookup: CDR1 GTSNPN, CDR2 SVGIG (reference sequence). V lost 3 bases and J lost 6; bases outside the gene matches: 11.